The rows below give T cell receptor beta chains drawn from one sample of a study of T cells in Graves' hyperthyroidism and ophthalmopathy. TCRdb analysed the multiplex PCR reads with MiXCR anew, one entry per CDR3 protein. The profile shows nearly 600,000 distinct CDR3 sequences, 11% to 15% of them singletons. Input material: blood. These receptor sequences come from a woman under 40 with Graves' hyperthyroidism that later progressed to Graves' ophthalmopathy. Each CDR3 is given with its conserved first and last residue. A D gene is named only where the DNA matches it firmly. A clone size is listed for some rows: how often the clone was seen (once, few, many), or a class if it is expanded.

j_call v_call clone_size cdr3_length d_call cdr3_aa cdr3_nt
TRBJ2-7 TRBV24-1 many 13 NA CATSDSMGHEQYF TGTGCCACCAGTGATTCCATGGGCCACGAGCAGTACTTC
TRBJ1-2 TRBV5-1 many 17 NA CASSLAEGARRLDGYTF TGCGCCAGCAGCTTGGCCGAGGGCGCCAGGCGTCTAGATGGCTACACCTTC
TRBJ2-1 TRBV9 many 12 TRBD1 CASSQGDNEQFF TGTGCCAGCTCCCAGGGGGACAATGAGCAGTTCTTC
TRBJ1-1 TRBV20-1 few 14 NA CSASSRQANTEAFF TGCAGTGCTAGCTCTAGACAGGCCAACACTGAAGCTTTCTTT
TRBJ1-1 TRBV2 many 13 NA CASSSYSNTEAFF TGTGCCAGCAGTTCCTACAGCAACACTGAAGCTTTCTTT
TRBJ2-5 TRBV11-2 many 13 TRBD2 CASRGGREETQYF TGTGCCAGCAGGGGCGGGAGAGAGGAGACCCAGTACTTC
TRBJ1-5 TRBV6-1 many 17 NA CASSEIRGPGGNQPQHF TGTGCCAGCAGTGAAATTAGGGGACCAGGGGGCAATCAGCCCCAGCATTTT
TRBJ2-7 TRBV18 many 16 TRBD2 CASSPRREGPSYEQYF TGTGCCAGCTCACCACGACGGGAGGGCCCGTCCTACGAGCAGTACTTC
TRBJ2-5 TRBV4-3 NA 14 NA CASSQDPGGETQYF TGCGCCAGCAGCCAAGATCCCGGAGGGGAGACCCAGTACTTC
TRBJ2-2 TRBV30 many 14 NA CAWSVPPRGGELFF TGTGCCTGGAGTGTACCTCCCCGGGGCGGGGAGCTGTTTTTT
TRBJ2-2 TRBV6-1 NA 14 TRBD2 CASEASGEAGELFF TGTGCCAGCGAGGCTAGCGGGGAGGCCGGGGAGCTGTTTTTT
TRBJ2-7 TRBV4-2 NA 14 NA CASSQGGNSYEQYF TGTGCCAGCAGCCAAGGGGGGAACTCCTACGAGCAGTACTTC
TRBJ2-2 TRBV6-5 NA 15 NA CASSPRLDSAGGLFF TGTGCCAGCAGTCCTCGATTAGACAGCGCCGGGGGGCTGTTTTTT
TRBJ2-2 TRBV29-1 NA 17 NA CSVEGPRFAGFTGELFF TGCAGCGTTGAAGGACCGCGTTTTGCGGGATTCACCGGGGAGCTGTTTTTT
TRBJ1-2 TRBV29-1 few 10 NA CSIRSVGATF TGCAGCATCCGATCGGTCGGGGCGACCTTC
TRBJ1-2 TRBV11-2 many 13 TRBD1 CASSPGQGLGYTF TGTGCCAGCAGCCCCGGACAGGGTTTAGGCTACACCTTC
TRBJ2-3 TRBV12-3/TRBV12-4 NA 14 NA CASRSSGRTDTQYF TGTGCCAGCAGATCCAGCGGAAGAACAGATACGCAGTATTTT
TRBJ2-7 TRBV19 many 15 NA CASSPRAAVSYEQYF TGTGCCAGTAGTCCAAGGGCAGCGGTCTCCTACGAGCAGTACTTC
TRBJ2-7 TRBV28 few 16 NA CASSLYILGTNGEQYF TGTGCCAGCAGTTTATATATATTGGGGACAAATGGTGAGCAGTACTTC
TRBJ2-3 TRBV12-3/TRBV12-4 many 12 NA CASSPVTDTQYF TGTGCCAGCAGCCCCGTCACAGATACGCAGTATTTT
TRBJ2-7 TRBV29-1 few 15 NA CSVGGTASFTYEQYF TGCAGCGTTGGAGGGACGGCCAGCTTTACCTACGAGCAGTACTTC
TRBJ2-7 TRBV20-1 many 12 NA CSAPRDNYEQYF TGCAGTGCTCCTCGGGACAACTACGAGCAGTACTTC
TRBJ1-2 TRBV28 NA 13 NA CASSLWGNYGYTF TGTGCCAGCAGTCTCTGGGGGAACTATGGCTACACCTTC
TRBJ1-5 TRBV19 few 15 NA CASSTLLAPGKPQHF TGTGCCAGTAGTACCCTTCTAGCCCCAGGGAAGCCCCAGCATTTT
TRBJ2-6 TRBV29-1 NA 20 NA CSVVVATGLLVSSGANVLTF TGCAGCGTTGTGGTCGCCACAGGGCTTCTTGTAAGCTCTGGGGCCAACGTCCTGACTTTC
TRBJ1-2 TRBV2 many 16 NA CASSGAKGSPSYGYTF TGTGCCAGCAGTGGGGCGAAGGGCTCCCCTTCCTATGGCTACACCTTC
TRBJ2-3 TRBV18 many 15 NA CASSPIGRGGDTQYF TGTGCCAGCTCACCAATCGGCAGGGGTGGAGATACGCAGTATTTT
TRBJ1-1 TRBV29-1 few 15 TRBD1 CSVYAGGRGDTEAFF TGCAGCGTTTATGCAGGGGGGAGAGGGGACACTGAAGCTTTCTTT
TRBJ2-5 TRBV20-1 many 15 NA CSARPPWVAEETQYF TGCAGTGCTAGGCCCCCGTGGGTAGCGGAAGAGACCCAGTACTTC
TRBJ2-1 TRBV6-1 few 15 NA CASRQGGKAYNEQFF TGTGCCAGCAGACAGGGGGGGAAGGCCTACAATGAGCAGTTCTTC
TRBJ1-1 TRBV12-5 many 13 NA CASGPDSVTEAFF TGTGCTAGTGGTCCCGACAGCGTAACTGAAGCTTTCTTT
TRBJ1-2 TRBV29-1 few 11 TRBD1 CSSAGGEGYTF TGCAGCTCAGCAGGGGGCGAGGGCTACACCTTC
TRBJ2-3 TRBV12-5 many 16 TRBD2 CASGPGFSGRTDTQYF TGTGCTAGTGGCCCTGGATTTAGCGGGAGAACAGATACGCAGTATTTT
TRBJ2-3 TRBV12-5 few 11 NA CASGSQDTQYF TGTGCTAGTGGTTCTCAAGATACGCAGTATTTT
TRBJ2-1 TRBV19 NA 13 TRBD2 CASSRVSGDEQFF TGTGCCAGTAGTCGGGTTAGCGGGGATGAGCAGTTCTTC
TRBJ2-5 TRBV6-2/TRBV6-3 many 16 TRBD2 CASSYPSGGLPETQYF TGTGCCAGCAGTTACCCTAGCGGGGGTCTCCCGGAGACCCAGTACTTC